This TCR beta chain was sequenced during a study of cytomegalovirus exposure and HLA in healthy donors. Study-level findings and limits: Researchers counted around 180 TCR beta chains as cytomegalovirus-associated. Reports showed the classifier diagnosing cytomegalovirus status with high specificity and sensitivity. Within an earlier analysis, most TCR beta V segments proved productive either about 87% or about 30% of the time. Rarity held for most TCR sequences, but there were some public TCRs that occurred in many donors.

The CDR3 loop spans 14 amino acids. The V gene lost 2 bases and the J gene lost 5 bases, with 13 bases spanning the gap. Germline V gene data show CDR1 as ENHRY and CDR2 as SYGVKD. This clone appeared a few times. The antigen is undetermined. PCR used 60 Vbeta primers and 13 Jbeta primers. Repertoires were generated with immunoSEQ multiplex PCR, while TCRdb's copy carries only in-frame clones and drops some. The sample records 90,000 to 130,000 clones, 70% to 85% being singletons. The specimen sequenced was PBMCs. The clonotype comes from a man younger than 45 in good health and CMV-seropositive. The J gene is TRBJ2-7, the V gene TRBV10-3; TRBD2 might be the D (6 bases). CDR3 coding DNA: TGTGCCATCAGTGAGGTGACTAGTAGTCACGAGCAGTACTTC. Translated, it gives CAISEVTSSHEQYF.